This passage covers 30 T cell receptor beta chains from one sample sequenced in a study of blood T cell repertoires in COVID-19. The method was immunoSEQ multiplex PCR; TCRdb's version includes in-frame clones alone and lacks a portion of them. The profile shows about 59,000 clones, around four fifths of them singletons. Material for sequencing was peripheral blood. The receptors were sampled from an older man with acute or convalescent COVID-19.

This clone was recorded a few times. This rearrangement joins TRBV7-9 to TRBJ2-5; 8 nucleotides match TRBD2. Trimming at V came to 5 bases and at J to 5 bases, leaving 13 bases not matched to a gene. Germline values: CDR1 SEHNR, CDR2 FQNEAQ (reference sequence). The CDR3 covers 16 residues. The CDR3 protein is CASSLSRPAGVETQYF. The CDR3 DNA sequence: TGTGCCAGCAGCCTTAGTAGGCCAGCGGGAGTTGAGACCCAGTACTTC.

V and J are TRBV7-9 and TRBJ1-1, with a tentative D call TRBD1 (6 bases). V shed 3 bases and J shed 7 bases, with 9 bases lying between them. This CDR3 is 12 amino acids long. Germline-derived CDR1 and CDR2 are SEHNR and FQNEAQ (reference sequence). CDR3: CASSFARGEAFF. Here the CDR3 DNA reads TGTGCCAGCAGCTTTGCCAGGGGTGAAGCTTTCTTT.

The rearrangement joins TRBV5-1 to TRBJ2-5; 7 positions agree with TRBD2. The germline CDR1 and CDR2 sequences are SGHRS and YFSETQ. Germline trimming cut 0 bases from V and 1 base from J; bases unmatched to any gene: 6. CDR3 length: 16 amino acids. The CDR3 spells CASSLAASGFQETQYF. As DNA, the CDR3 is TGCGCCAGCAGCTTGGCCGCTAGCGGCTTCCAAGAGACCCAGTACTTC.

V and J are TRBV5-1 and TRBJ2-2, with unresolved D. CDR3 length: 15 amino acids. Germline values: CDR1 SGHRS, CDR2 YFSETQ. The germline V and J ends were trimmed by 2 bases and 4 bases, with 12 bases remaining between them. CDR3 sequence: CASSFGAEITGELFF. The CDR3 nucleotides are TGCGCCAGCAGCTTCGGAGCAGAGATCACCGGGGAGCTGTTTTTT.

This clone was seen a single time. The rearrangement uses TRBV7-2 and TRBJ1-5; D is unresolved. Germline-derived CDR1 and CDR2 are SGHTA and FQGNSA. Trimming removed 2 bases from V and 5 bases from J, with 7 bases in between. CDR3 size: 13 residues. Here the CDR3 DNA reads TGTGCCAGCAGCTTACCCGGAGATCAGCCCCAGCATTTT. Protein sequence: CASSLPGDQPQHF.

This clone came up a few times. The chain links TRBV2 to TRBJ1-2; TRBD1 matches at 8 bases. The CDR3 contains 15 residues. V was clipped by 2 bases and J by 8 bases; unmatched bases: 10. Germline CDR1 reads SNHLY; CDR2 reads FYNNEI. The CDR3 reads CASSENNRGMRGYTF. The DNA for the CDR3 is TGTGCCAGCAGTGAAAATAACAGGGGGATGAGGGGCTACACCTTC.

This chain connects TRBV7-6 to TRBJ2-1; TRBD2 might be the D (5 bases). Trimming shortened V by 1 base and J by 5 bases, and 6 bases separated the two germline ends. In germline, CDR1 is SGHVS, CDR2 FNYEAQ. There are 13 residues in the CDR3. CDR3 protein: CASSLGRDNEQFF. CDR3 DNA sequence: TGTGCCAGCAGCTTAGGGCGGGACAATGAGCAGTTCTTC.

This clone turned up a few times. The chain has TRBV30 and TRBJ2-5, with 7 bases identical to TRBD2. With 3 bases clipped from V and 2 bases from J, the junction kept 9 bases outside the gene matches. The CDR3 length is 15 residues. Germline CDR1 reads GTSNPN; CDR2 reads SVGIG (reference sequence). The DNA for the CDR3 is TGTGCCTGGAGCTCCCCCGGGGGGTGGCAAGAGACCCAGTACTTC. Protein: CAWSSPGGWQETQYF.

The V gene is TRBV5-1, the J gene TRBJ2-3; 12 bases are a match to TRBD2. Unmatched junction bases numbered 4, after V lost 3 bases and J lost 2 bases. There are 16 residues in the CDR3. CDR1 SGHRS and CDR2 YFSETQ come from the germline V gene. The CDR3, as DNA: TGCGCCAGCAGCTCCCTAGCGGGAGGGTCCACAGATACGCAGTATTTT. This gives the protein CASSSLAGGSTDTQYF.

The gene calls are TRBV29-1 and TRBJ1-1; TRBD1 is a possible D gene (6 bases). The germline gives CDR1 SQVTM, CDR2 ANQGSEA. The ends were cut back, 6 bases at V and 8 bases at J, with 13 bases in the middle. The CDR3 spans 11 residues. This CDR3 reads CSVRGLEEAFF. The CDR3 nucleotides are TGCAGCGTGCGGGGGCTTGAAGAAGCTTTCTTT.

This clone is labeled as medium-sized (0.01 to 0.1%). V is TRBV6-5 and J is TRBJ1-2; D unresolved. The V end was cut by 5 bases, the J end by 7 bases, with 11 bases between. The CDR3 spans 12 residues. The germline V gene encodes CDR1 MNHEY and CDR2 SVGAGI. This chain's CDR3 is CASSPGAVGYTF. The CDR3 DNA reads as TGTGCCAGCAGTCCCGGTGCGGTTGGCTACACCTTC.

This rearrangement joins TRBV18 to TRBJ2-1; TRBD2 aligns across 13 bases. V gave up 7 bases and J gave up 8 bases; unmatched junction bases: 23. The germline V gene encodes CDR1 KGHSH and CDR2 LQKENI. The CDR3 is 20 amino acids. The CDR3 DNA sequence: TGTGCCAGCTTACTGACCGGGACTAGCGGGGTAATTAACACAGTTGATGAGCAGTTCTTC. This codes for CASLLTGTSGVINTVDEQFF.

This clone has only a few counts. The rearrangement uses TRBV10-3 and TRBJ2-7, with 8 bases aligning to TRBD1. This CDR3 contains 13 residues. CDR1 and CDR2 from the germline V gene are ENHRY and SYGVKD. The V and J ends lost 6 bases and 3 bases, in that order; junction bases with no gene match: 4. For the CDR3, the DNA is TGTGCCATCAGAGGACAGGGAGTCTACGAGCAGTACTTC. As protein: CAIRGQGVYEQYF.

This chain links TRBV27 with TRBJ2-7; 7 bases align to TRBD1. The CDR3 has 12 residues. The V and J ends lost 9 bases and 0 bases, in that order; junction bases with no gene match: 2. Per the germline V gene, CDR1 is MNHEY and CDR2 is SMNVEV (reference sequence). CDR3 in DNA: TGTGCCAGACAGGGGAGCTCCTACGAGCAGTACTTC. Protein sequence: CARQGSSYEQYF.

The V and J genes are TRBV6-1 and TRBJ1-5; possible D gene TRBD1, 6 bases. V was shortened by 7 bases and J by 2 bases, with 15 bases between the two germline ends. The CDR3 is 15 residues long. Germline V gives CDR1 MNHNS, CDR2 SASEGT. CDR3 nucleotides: TGTGCCAGCACAATAGGGGGTTCGGGCAATCAGCCCCAGCATTTT. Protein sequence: CASTIGGSGNQPQHF.

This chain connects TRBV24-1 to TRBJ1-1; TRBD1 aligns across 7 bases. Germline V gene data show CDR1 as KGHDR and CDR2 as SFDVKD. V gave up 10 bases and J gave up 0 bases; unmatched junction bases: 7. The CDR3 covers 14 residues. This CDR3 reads CATRTGGVNTEAFF. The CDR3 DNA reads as TGTGCCACTCGGACAGGTGGGGTGAACACTGAAGCTTTCTTT.

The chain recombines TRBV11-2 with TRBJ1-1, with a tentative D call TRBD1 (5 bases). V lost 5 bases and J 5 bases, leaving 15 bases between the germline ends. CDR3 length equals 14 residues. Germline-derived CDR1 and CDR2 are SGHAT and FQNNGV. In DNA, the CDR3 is TGTGCCAGCAGCCTCGATGGGGCGAAGACTGAAGCTTTCTTT. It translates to CASSLDGAKTEAFF.

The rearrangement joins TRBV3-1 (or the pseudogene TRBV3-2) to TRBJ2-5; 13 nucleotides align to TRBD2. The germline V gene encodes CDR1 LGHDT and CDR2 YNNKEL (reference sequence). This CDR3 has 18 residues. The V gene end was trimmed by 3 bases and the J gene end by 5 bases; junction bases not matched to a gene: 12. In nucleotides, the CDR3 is TGTGCCAGCAGCCAGGAACTAGCGGGGGGGAAAAAACGGGAGACCCAGTACTTC. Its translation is CASSQELAGGKKRETQYF.

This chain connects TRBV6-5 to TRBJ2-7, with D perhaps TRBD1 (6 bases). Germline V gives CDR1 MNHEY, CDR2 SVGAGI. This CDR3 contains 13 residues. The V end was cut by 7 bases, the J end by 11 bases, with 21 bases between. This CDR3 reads CASTTGTKNEEYF. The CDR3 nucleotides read TGTGCCAGCACGACCGGGACAAAGAATGAGGAGTACTTC.

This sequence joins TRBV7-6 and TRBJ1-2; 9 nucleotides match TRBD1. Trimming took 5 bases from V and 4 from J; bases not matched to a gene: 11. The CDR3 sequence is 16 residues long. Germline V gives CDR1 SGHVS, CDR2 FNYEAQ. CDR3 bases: TGTGCCAGCAGCCCAGGGGGGACAGGGATCACCTATGGCTACACCTTC. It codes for CASSPGGTGITYGYTF.

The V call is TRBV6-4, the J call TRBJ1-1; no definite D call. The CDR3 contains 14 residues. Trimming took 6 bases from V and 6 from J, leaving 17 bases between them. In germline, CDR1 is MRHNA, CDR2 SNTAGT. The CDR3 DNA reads TGTGCCAGCAGCCCGACGGCGGACTACGCTGAAGCTTTCTTT. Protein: CASSPTADYAEAFF.

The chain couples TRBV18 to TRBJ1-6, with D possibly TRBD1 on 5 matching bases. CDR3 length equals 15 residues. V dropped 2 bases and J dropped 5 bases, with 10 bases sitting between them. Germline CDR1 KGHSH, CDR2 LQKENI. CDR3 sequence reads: CASSPDDSDNSPLHF. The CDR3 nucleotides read TGTGCCAGCTCACCAGATGACAGCGATAATTCACCCCTCCACTTT. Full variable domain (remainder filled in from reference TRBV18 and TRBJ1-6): NAGVMQNPRHLVRRRGQEARLRCSPMKGHSHVYWYRQLPEEGLKFMVYLQKENIIDESGMPKERFSAEFPKEGPSILRIQQVVRGDSAAYFCASSPDDSDNSPLHFGNGTRLTVT.

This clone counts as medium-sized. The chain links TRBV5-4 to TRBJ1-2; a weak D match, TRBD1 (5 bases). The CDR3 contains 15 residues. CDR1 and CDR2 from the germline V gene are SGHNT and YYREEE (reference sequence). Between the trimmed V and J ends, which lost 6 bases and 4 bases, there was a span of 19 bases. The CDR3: CASTSLRARAYGYTF. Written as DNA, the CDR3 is TGTGCCAGCACCTCCCTCCGCGCCAGGGCCTATGGCTACACCTTC.

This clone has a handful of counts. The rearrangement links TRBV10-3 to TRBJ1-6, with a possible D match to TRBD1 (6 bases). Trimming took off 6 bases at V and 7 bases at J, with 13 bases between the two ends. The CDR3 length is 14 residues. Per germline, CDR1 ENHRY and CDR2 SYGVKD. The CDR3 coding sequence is TGTGCCATCAGCTCCACAGGGTGGAATTCACCCCTCCACTTT. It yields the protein CAISSTGWNSPLHF.

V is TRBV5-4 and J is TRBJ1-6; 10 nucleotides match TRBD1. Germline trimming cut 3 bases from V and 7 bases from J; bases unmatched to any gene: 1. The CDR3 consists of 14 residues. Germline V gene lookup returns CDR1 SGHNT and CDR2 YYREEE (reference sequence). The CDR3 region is CASSWDRGNSPLHF. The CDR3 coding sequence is TGTGCCAGCAGCTGGGACAGGGGCAATTCACCCCTCCACTTT.

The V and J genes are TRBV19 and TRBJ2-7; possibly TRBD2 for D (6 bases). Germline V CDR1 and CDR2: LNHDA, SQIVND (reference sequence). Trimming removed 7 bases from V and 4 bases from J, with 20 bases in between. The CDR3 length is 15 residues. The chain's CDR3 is CASKRAVAAGYEQYF. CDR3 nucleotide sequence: TGTGCCAGTAAAAGGGCGGTAGCGGCAGGGTACGAGCAGTACTTC.

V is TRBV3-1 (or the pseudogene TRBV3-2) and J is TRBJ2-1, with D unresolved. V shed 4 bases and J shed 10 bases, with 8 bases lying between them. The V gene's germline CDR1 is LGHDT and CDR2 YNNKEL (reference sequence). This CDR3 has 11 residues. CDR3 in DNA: TGTGCCAGCAGCCTTAGCCAGGAGCAGTTCTTC. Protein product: CASSLSQEQFF.

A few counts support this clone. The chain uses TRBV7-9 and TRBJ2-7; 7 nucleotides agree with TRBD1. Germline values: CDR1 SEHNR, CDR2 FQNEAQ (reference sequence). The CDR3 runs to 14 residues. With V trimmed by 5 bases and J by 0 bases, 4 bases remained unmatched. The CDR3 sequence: CASSIRDSSYEQYF. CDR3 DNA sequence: TGTGCCAGCAGCATCCGGGACAGCTCCTACGAGCAGTACTTC.

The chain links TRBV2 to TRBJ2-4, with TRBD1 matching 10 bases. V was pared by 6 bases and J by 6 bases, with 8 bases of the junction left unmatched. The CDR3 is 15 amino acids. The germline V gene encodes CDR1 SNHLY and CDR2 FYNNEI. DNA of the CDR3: TGTGCCAGCAGCGACAGGGGGCTAGGAGGAAACATTCAGTACTTC. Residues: CASSDRGLGGNIQYF.

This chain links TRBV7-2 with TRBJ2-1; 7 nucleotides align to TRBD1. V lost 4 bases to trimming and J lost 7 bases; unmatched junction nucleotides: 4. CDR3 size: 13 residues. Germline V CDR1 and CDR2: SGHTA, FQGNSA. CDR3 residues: CASSYDRVNEQFF. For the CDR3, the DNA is TGTGCCAGCAGCTACGACAGGGTAAATGAGCAGTTCTTC.